Listed here is a single TCR beta chain. The source of the sample is a study of blood T cell repertoires in COVID-19. The germline V gene encodes CDR1 SGHTA and CDR2 FQGNSA. The length of the CDR3 is 15 residues. V shed 1 base and J 3 bases; nucleotides not matched to a gene: 5. The method was immunoSEQ multiplex PCR; TCRdb's version includes in-frame clones alone and lacks a portion of them. The sample has 290,000 or so clones, approximately 86% seen once. The receptor was isolated from a woman aged 18-35 years who had recovered from COVID-19. The sequencing sample was made of PBMCs or T cells enriched from blood (not recorded which). The chain carries TRBV7-2 and TRBJ2-5, with TRBD2 matching over 7 bases. Here the CDR3 reads CASSLVRGWEETQYF. CDR3 DNA sequence: TGTGCCAGCAGCTTAGTGCGGGGGTGGGAAGAGACCCAGTACTTC.